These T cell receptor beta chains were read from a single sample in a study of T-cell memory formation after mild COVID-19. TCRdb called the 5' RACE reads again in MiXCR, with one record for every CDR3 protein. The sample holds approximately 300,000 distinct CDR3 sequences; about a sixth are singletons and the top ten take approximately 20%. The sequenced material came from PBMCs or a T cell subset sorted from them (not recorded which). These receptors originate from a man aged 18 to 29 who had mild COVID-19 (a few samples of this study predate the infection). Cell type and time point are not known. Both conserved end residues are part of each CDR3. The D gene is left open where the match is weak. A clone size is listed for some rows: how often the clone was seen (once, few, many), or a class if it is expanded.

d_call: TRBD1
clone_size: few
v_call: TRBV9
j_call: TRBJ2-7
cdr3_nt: TGTGCCAGCAGCGTAGAGGGGACAGGGCCCGAACTGGCCTACGAGCAGTACTTC
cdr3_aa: CASSVEGTGPELAYEQYF

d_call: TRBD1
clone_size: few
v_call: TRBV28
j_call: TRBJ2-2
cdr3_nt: TGTGCCAGCAGTGTAGGACAGGGGTACACCGGGGAGCTGTTTTTT
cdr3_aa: CASSVGQGYTGELFF

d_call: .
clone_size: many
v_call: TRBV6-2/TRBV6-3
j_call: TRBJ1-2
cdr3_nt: TGTGCCAGCAGTACTCCGGGCGTTAACTATGGCTACACCTTC
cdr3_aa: CASSTPGVNYGYTF

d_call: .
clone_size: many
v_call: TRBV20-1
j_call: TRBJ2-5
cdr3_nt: TGCAGTGCTGCGCTGAGTGGTCAAGAGACCCAGTACTTC
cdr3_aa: CSAALSGQETQYF

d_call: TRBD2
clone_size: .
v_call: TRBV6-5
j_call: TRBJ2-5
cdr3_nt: TGTGCCAGCAGTTTGGGAGGGGAGTTGATCGAGACCCAGTACTTC
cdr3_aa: CASSLGGELIETQYF

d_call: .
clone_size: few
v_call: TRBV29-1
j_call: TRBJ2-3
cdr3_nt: TGCAGCGTTGTAACGGTAGCGAGCACAGATACGCAGTATTTT
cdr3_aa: CSVVTVASTDTQYF

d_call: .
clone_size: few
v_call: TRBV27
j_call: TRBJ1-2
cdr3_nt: TGTGCCAGCAGTTCACCGTCGGGGTATGGCTACACCTTC
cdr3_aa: CASSSPSGYGYTF

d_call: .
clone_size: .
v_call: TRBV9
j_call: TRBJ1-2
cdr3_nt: TGTGCCAGCAGCGTAGCCGAAAGGGGTGGCTACACCTTC
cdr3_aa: CASSVAERGGYTF

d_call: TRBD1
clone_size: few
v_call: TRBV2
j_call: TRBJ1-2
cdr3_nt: TGTGCCAGCATGCCGGGACAGGGGGGCTATGGCTACACCTTC
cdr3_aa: CASMPGQGGYGYTF

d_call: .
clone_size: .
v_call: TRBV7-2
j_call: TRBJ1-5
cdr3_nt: TGTGCCAGCAGCTTAGCGGTATATCCCGCCCGCCGGCAGCCCCAGCATTTT
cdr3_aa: CASSLAVYPARRQPQHF